This is a list of T cell receptor beta chains from one sample in a study of blood T cell repertoires in COVID-19. Profiled with immunoSEQ multiplex PCR; TCRdb holds only in-frame clones, not every one. This sample has 40,000 to 45,000 clones, with roughly nine tenths found just once. Input material: peripheral blood. All receptors derive from a man in his forties or fifties with active COVID-19. Each CDR3 is given with its conserved first and last residue. D genes are given only for firm matches. Rows may omit the clone size; those that give it use once, few, many or a size class.

>TRBV30|TRBD2|TRBJ2-7|few
TGTGCCTGGAGACCGGGACTAGCGGACTACGAGCAGTACTTC
CAWRPGLADYEQYF
>TRBV19|TRBD1|TRBJ1-5|.
TGTGCCAGTAGTATCGCGGACAGGGGCAATCAGCCCCAGCATTTT
CASSIADRGNQPQHF
>TRBV30|TRBD1|TRBJ1-6|.
TGTGCCTGGAGTGTTGGGACAGGAAATTCACCCCTCCACTTT
CAWSVGTGNSPLHF
>TRBV11-2|.|TRBJ2-2|once
TGTGCCAGCAGCTGGAGTAGCACCGGGGAGCTGTTTTTT
CASSWSSTGELFF
>TRBV10-1|.|TRBJ1-1|once
TGCGCCAGCAGTGAACAACCTTACACTGAAGCTTTCTTT
CASSEQPYTEAFF
>TRBV5-1|TRBD2|TRBJ2-5|once
TGCGCCAGCAGCTTGGCGGCTAGCGGGAGTAGTGAGACCCAGTACTTC
CASSLAASGSSETQYF
>TRBV12-3/TRBV12-4|.|TRBJ2-1|.
TGTGCCAGCAGTTCCCGGGGGAGGAATGAGCAGTTCTTC
CASSSRGRNEQFF
>TRBV10-2|TRBD1|TRBJ1-6|.
TGCGCCAGCAGTGAGGTCCAGGGGGCAGTAATATCACCCCTCCACTTT
CASSEVQGAVISPLHF
>TRBV11-1|TRBD2|TRBJ2-1|.
TGTGCCAGCAGCTTAGGTGGAGCGGGAGGGAGGGATGAGCAGTTCTTC
CASSLGGAGGRDEQFF
>TRBV27|.|TRBJ2-7|.
TGTGCCAGCAGCTCAGTAAACAGGGACGAGCAGTACTTC
CASSSVNRDEQYF
>TRBV10-1|TRBD2|TRBJ2-3|.
TGCGCCAGCAGTACCGGACTAGCGGGAGGGAATACGCAGTATTTT
CASSTGLAGGNTQYF
>TRBV7-2|TRBD1|TRBJ1-2|.
TGTGCCAGCAGCCAAACCAGGGGGCTGGGCTACACCTTC
CASSQTRGLGYTF
>TRBV2|TRBD1|TRBJ2-7|.
TGTGCCAGCAGAGGGACAGGCGTCTACGAGCAGTACTTC
CASRGTGVYEQYF
>TRBV5-1|TRBD1|TRBJ1-4|.
TGCGCCAGCAGCTCGACAGGGGAGTATGAAAAACTGTTTTTT
CASSSTGEYEKLFF
>TRBV7-2|.|TRBJ2-1|.
TGTGCCAGCAGCTTCGGAGATGGTAGTGGTGAGCAGTTCTTC
CASSFGDGSGEQFF
>TRBV2|.|TRBJ1-6|.
TGTGCCAGCAGTGAACAGAACTCCTATAATTCACCCCTCCACTTT
CASSEQNSYNSPLHF
>TRBV7-9|TRBD2|TRBJ2-4|.
TGTGCCAGCAGCCATAGCGGGGCCCTAGCCAAAAACATTCAGTACTTC
CASSHSGALAKNIQYF
>TRBV6-5|TRBD2|TRBJ2-7|.
TGTGCCAGCAGTTATGGTAGCGGGGGGTACGAGCAGTACTTC
CASSYGSGGYEQYF
>TRBV4-3|.|TRBJ2-5|.
TGCGCCAGCAGCCAGGGCCTCACCCAAGAGACCCAGTACTTC
CASSQGLTQETQYF
>TRBV7-2|.|TRBJ2-7|.
TGTGCCAGCAGCTTAGTACGGGTCGGGAGCGAGCAGTACTTC
CASSLVRVGSEQYF
>TRBV27|TRBD2|TRBJ2-1|.
TGTGCCAGCAGGCTAGCGGGAGGGCAAAGGGAGCAGTTCTTC
CASRLAGGQREQFF
>TRBV5-1|TRBD1|TRBJ2-4|.
TGCGCCAGCAGACCGGGGACAGATGACATTCAGTACTTC
CASRPGTDDIQYF
>TRBV7-2|.|TRBJ1-2|.
TGTGCCAGCAGCGCCACAGGCGGCGTCTATGGCTACACCTTC
CASSATGGVYGYTF
>TRBV28|.|TRBJ2-7|.
TGTGCCAGCAGTTTCCCTCGGACTAGGGGGACGGGGTACGAGCAGTACTTC
CASSFPRTRGTGYEQYF
>TRBV5-6|.|TRBJ2-7|.
TGTGCCAGCAGCTCGGGCGGGGATTACGAGCAGTACTTC
CASSSGGDYEQYF
>TRBV27|TRBD2|TRBJ2-1|.
TGTGCCAGCAGTTTATTGCCTAGCGGGAGGGCAAGTGAGCAGTTCTTC
CASSLLPSGRASEQFF
>TRBV5-1|TRBD1|TRBJ1-6|.
TGCGCCAGCAGCTTGGCTCAGGGGGGCTCACCCCTCCACTTT
CASSLAQGGSPLHF
>TRBV29-1|.|TRBJ2-7|.
TGCAGCGTTGATGGGCAGGGTACCGACGAGCAGTACTTC
CSVDGQGTDEQYF
>TRBV27|TRBD1|TRBJ2-7|.
TGTGCCAGCAGTTTAGGGACAGGGGGAAACGAGCAGTACTTC
CASSLGTGGNEQYF
>TRBV6-5|.|TRBJ1-1|.
TGTGCCAGCGAGGAAGGGGGGGGGAACACTGAAGCTTTCTTT
CASEEGGGNTEAFF
>TRBV6-7|.|TRBJ2-7|.
TGTGCCAGCAGTTACCCCGTTTCCTACGAGCAGTACTTC
CASSYPVSYEQYF
>TRBV28|.|TRBJ2-1|.
TGTGCCAGCAGTTCCCCGGGGGAGGAGGATGAGCAGTTCTTC
CASSSPGEEDEQFF
>TRBV27|TRBD2|TRBJ2-2|.
TGTGCCAGCAGCTCTCGGGAGGACACCGGGGAGCTGTTTTTT
CASSSREDTGELFF
>TRBV19|TRBD1|TRBJ2-3|.
TGTGCCAGTAGTTTCTCCAGGGGGCAAGATACGCAGTATTTT
CASSFSRGQDTQYF
>TRBV19|TRBD2|TRBJ2-2|.
TGTGCCAGTAGAACCGGGACTAGCGGGAGTAGGACCGGGGAGCTGTTTTTT
CASRTGTSGSRTGELFF
>TRBV10-3|.|TRBJ2-1|.
TGTGCCATCAGTGATAGTGGGGCTTCCTACAATGAGCAGTTCTTC
CAISDSGASYNEQFF
>TRBV19|.|TRBJ2-1|.
TGTGCCAGTAGTCTTCCTAGGTCGAGCTACAATGAGCAGTTCTTC
CASSLPRSSYNEQFF
>TRBV15|.|TRBJ1-4|.
TGTGCCACCAGCAGAGCAGGTCTTAATGAAAAACTGTTTTTT
CATSRAGLNEKLFF
>TRBV28|.|TRBJ2-7|.
TGTGCCACCGACGACAGGCAGTCCTACGAGCAGTACTTC
CATDDRQSYEQYF
>TRBV5-6|.|TRBJ2-3|.
TGTGCCAGCAGCTTGGGCGGGGCCACAGATACGCAGTATTTT
CASSLGGATDTQYF
>TRBV4-3|.|TRBJ2-3|.
TGCGCCAGCAGCCAAGAGGGGACTTACACAGATACGCAGTATTTT
CASSQEGTYTDTQYF
>TRBV28|.|TRBJ2-1|.
TGTGCCAGCAGTTCGCCGACTAGTTGGCACAATGAGCAGTTCTTC
CASSSPTSWHNEQFF
>TRBV7-8|.|TRBJ2-6|few
TGTGCCAGCAGCCCCCCCCAGGGGGGGGCCAACGTCCTGACTTTC
CASSPPQGGANVLTF
>TRBV29-1|.|TRBJ1-6|.
TGCAGCGCCCAAGCCGGGAGCTCAAATTCACCCCTCCACTTT
CSAQAGSSNSPLHF
>TRBV4-1|.|TRBJ1-5|.
TGCGTCAGCAGCCAAAGGACAGAAGATCAGCCCCAGCATTTT
CVSSQRTEDQPQHF
>TRBV4-1|.|TRBJ2-7|.
TGCGCCAGCAGCCAAGCCGGCGAGCAGTACTTC
CASSQAGEQYF
>TRBV3-1/TRBV3-2|TRBD2|TRBJ2-3|.
TGTGCCAGCACCCTTATTAAGGGGGTAGCGGGAGAGGCGGATACGCAGTATTTT
CASTLIKGVAGEADTQYF
>TRBV14|.|TRBJ2-7|.
TGTGCCAGCAGCAAGGGGGGGACTACATCGCTAGGGCAGTACTTC
CASSKGGTTSLGQYF
>TRBV27|.|TRBJ1-1|.
TGTGCCAGCAGTTTATGGCGGGATCGGACTGAAGCTTTCTTT
CASSLWRDRTEAFF
>TRBV6-5|TRBD2|TRBJ2-1|.
TGTGCCAGCACCGGGCTGGGGGGGTCCTACAATGAGCAGTTCTTC
CASTGLGGSYNEQFF
>TRBV5-8|.|TRBJ1-5|few
TGTGCCAGCAGCCCGGGCAATCAGCCCCAGCATTTT
CASSPGNQPQHF
>TRBV28|TRBD1|TRBJ1-2|once
TGTGCCAGCAGAATTACAGGGGTTATAAACTATGGCTACACCTTC
CASRITGVINYGYTF
>TRBV19|TRBD2|TRBJ2-7|many
TGTGCCAGCCGTAGCGGGAGAGACTCTGACGAGCAGTACTTC
CASRSGRDSDEQYF
>TRBV5-6|TRBD1|TRBJ2-7|.
TGTGCCAGCAGCTTGGGGGACAGTCACTACGAGCAGTACTTC
CASSLGDSHYEQYF